The 26 T cell receptor beta chains in this list originate from one sample, sequenced in a study of lymphopenia after photon versus proton radiotherapy. Generated by immunoSEQ multiplex PCR, the TCRdb table keeps only in-frame clones and is missing some. Of roughly 29,000 clones in the sample, around 90% were seen once. This specimen was peripheral blood, taken from a patient treated with proton-based radiotherapy. These receptors originate from a woman aged 60 to 75 with cholangiocarcinoma. Some clones in this sample may be carry-over from other donors' samples.

This clone was detected a few times. V is TRBV7-8 and J is TRBJ1-5, with no clear D. The CDR3 loop spans 12 amino acids. V shed 5 bases and J shed 8 bases, with 10 bases lying between them. Per the germline V gene, CDR1 is SGHVS and CDR2 is FQNEAQ. CDR3 nucleotides: TGTGCCAGCAGCCACCGGTCCGAGCCCCAGCATTTT. Translation gives CASSHRSEPQHF.

The chain employs TRBV10-2 and TRBJ2-5; 12 positions agree with TRBD2. CDR1 is WSHSY, CDR2 SAAADI, per germline. Trimming at V came to 2 bases and at J to 2 bases, leaving 6 bases not matched to a gene. This CDR3 is 17 amino acids long. CDR3 nucleotides: TGCGCCAGCAGTGAGCCCAGGACTAGCGGGGCACAAGAGACCCAGTACTTC. Translation: CASSEPRTSGAQETQYF.

This clone was recorded a few times. CDR3 amino acids: CASSAGDVYNSPLHF. The CDR3 DNA follows: TGTGCCAGCAGTGCTGGTGACGTGTATAATTCACCCCTCCACTTT. The V call is TRBV2, the J call TRBJ1-6; D remains ambiguous. V lost 4 bases to trimming and J lost 4 bases, with 11 bases between them. Per germline, CDR1 SNHLY and CDR2 FYNNEI. This CDR3 contains 15 residues.

The V and J genes are TRBV14 and TRBJ2-5; the D gene is possibly TRBD1 (6 bases). Per the germline V gene, CDR1 is SGHDN and CDR2 is FVKESK. Deletions cut 0 bases from V and 5 bases from J, with 22 bases between. The CDR3 has 18 amino acids. The CDR3 DNA sequence: TGTGCCAGCAGCCAAGACATATCGGGACAAATTACGGGCGAGACCCAGTACTTC. Its protein product is CASSQDISGQITGETQYF.

This chain links TRBV29-1 with TRBJ2-1; TRBD2 matches at 8 bases. CDR1 and CDR2 from the germline V gene are SQVTM and ANQGSEA. This CDR3 has 15 residues. With V trimmed by 4 bases and J by 0 bases, 5 bases remained unmatched. The CDR3 sequence is CSVGETSVSYNEQFF. The CDR3 DNA is TGCAGCGTTGGGGAGACTAGCGTCTCCTACAATGAGCAGTTCTTC.

This clone was recorded a few times. The chain joins TRBV7-9 to TRBJ1-5; D ambiguous. The germline CDR1 and CDR2 sequences are SEHNR and FQNEAQ (reference sequence). The length of the CDR3 is 15 residues. Deletions cut 4 bases from V and 5 bases from J, with 15 bases between. The CDR3: CASSSTHSGDQPQHF. CDR3 bases: TGTGCCAGCAGCTCCACTCACTCGGGCGATCAGCCCCAGCATTTT.

The chain recombines TRBV6-5 with TRBJ2-3, with 8 positions matching TRBD2. The V segment lost 6 bases and the J segment 0 bases; nucleotides outside the gene matches: 5. CDR1 is MNHEY, CDR2 SVGAGI, per germline. The CDR3 runs to 15 residues. This CDR3 reads CASSSLAASTDTQYF. The CDR3 DNA is TGTGCCAGCAGCTCACTAGCGGCTAGCACAGATACGCAGTATTTT.

The chain recombines TRBV5-1 with TRBJ2-7; D is possibly TRBD1 (7 bases). The CDR3 runs to 15 residues. Germline assignment: CDR1 SGHRS and CDR2 YFSETQ. The ends were cut back, 0 bases at V and 7 bases at J, with 17 bases in the middle. CDR3 nucleotide sequence: TGCGCCAGCAGCTTGGGAGGAGGGACAGAGGGAGAGCAGTACTTC. Translating it yields CASSLGGGTEGEQYF.

Here the CDR3 reads CASSLTSGGTDTQYF. The DNA for the CDR3 is TGTGCCAGCAGCTTAACTAGCGGGGGCACAGATACGCAGTATTTT. V usage is TRBV7-3 and J usage is TRBJ2-3; 8 bases align to TRBD2. The CDR3 is 15 amino acids. Germline V gene sequence: CDR1 SGHTA, CDR2 FQGTGA. Losses at the gene ends were 0 bases for V and 1 base for J; bases not matched to a gene: 0.

A remark on this clone: This specimen includes other DNA sequences encoding the same CDR3. The rearrangement joins TRBV10-3 to TRBJ1-5, with D unclear. CDR1 ENHRY and CDR2 SYGVKD come from the germline V gene. V was clipped by 0 bases and J by 4 bases, with 7 bases between them. The CDR3 runs 14 residues. The CDR3: CAISESGGNQPQHF. The CDR3 DNA is TGTGCCATCAGTGAGTCGGGCGGGAATCAGCCCCAGCATTTT.

The chain combines TRBV9 with TRBJ1-2; possibly TRBD1 for D (5 bases). The germline V and J ends were trimmed by 6 bases and 4 bases, with 10 bases remaining between them. This CDR3 has 12 amino acids. Germline values: CDR1 SGDLS, CDR2 YYNGEE. The CDR3 here is CASTGDFYGYTF. The DNA of the CDR3 is TGTGCCAGCACGGGGGATTTCTATGGCTACACCTTC.

The rearrangement uses TRBV5-4 and TRBJ2-5; 11 positions agree with TRBD2. CDR3 size: 17 residues. Germline assignment: CDR1 SGHNT and CDR2 YYREEE (reference sequence). The V gene end was trimmed by 0 bases and the J gene end by 1 base; junction bases not matched to a gene: 5. CDR3 loop: CASSLALAGGRQETQYF. As DNA, the CDR3 is TGTGCCAGCAGCTTGGCCCTAGCGGGGGGCCGCCAAGAGACCCAGTACTTC.

The rearrangement joins TRBV27 to TRBJ1-2; TRBD1 is a possible D gene (6 bases). V was pared by 3 bases and J by 6 bases, with 11 bases between. Germline V CDR1 and CDR2: MNHEY, SMNVEV (reference sequence). This CDR3 is built from 13 residues. CDR3 region: CASSFTGQNGYTF. The CDR3 DNA reads as TGTGCCAGCAGTTTTACAGGGCAGAATGGCTACACCTTC.

This chain links TRBV12-5 with TRBJ2-1; tentatively, D is TRBD1 (6 bases). The CDR3 loop spans 18 amino acids. The V gene lost 3 bases and the J gene lost 8 bases, with 26 bases spanning the gap. The V gene's germline CDR1 is LGHNT and CDR2 FRNRAP. CDR3: CASGFFRFGGPTIDEQFF. CDR3 coding DNA: TGTGCTAGTGGTTTTTTTCGATTTGGGGGCCCTACAATCGATGAGCAGTTCTTC.

This clone has just one count. The V call is TRBV30, the J call TRBJ2-7; 8 bases line up with TRBD1. The trim removed 1 base at V and 3 bases at J, leaving 5 bases unmatched. CDR3 length equals 14 residues. Germline-derived CDR1 and CDR2 are GTSNPN and SVGIG (reference sequence). The CDR3 bases are TGTGCCTGGAGTGCAGGGGGCGGTCACTACGAGCAGTACTTC. Its protein is CAWSAGGGHYEQYF.

The chain links TRBV15 to TRBJ2-4; D unclear. The V and J ends lost 3 bases and 0 bases respectively, with 12 bases between them. Germline CDR1 reads LNHNV; CDR2 reads YYDKDF (reference sequence). CDR3 size: 16 residues. CDR3 protein: CATSRGYIEAKNIQYF. The CDR3 nucleotides read TGTGCCACCAGCAGGGGGTATATAGAAGCCAAAAACATTCAGTACTTC.

This chain connects TRBV13 to TRBJ2-3; 8 bases align to TRBD2. CDR1 and CDR2 from the germline V gene are PRHDT and FYEKMQ (reference sequence). The CDR3 extends over 15 amino acids. The V and J ends lost 5 bases and 0 bases, in that order; junction bases with no gene match: 4. The CDR3 region is CASSTGTRSTDTQYF. DNA for the CDR3: TGTGCCAGCAGCACCGGGACTAGGAGCACAGATACGCAGTATTTT.

The gene calls are TRBV5-1 and TRBJ2-2; D possibly uses TRBD1 or TRBD2 (6 bases each). Germline V gene data show CDR1 as SGHRS and CDR2 as YFSETQ. CDR3 length: 15 amino acids. V was cut by 4 bases and J by 7 bases, with 17 bases left in between. CDR3 in amino acids: CASSNSGGLRGELFF. Here the CDR3 DNA reads TGCGCCAGCAGCAACTCCGGGGGCCTGCGCGGGGAGCTGTTTTTT.

The chain recombines TRBV2 with TRBJ2-2, with TRBD2 matching over 13 bases. The CDR3 covers 18 residues. Germline lookup yields CDR1 SNHLY and CDR2 FYNNEI. After removal of 8 bases from V and 5 bases from J, the junction contained 14 bases not matched to a gene. CDR3 nucleotide sequence: TGTGCCAGCGTAAGGATAAGGACTAGCGGGAGAAGGACCGGGGAGCTGTTTTTT. Its translation: CASVRIRTSGRRTGELFF.

The V call is TRBV5-1, the J call TRBJ1-1; D not certain. The CDR3 consists of 14 residues. The germline gives CDR1 SGHRS, CDR2 YFSETQ. Trimming cost V 1 base and J 0 bases, with 7 bases left between them. This CDR3 is CASSLLDLNTEAFF. CDR3 sequence (DNA): TGCGCCAGCAGCTTGTTGGATCTGAACACTGAAGCTTTCTTT.

V is TRBV19 and J is TRBJ1-1; 11 bases map to TRBD1. The CDR3 consists of 15 residues. V lost 5 bases and J lost 0; bases outside the gene matches: 2. Germline V CDR1 and CDR2: LNHDA, SQIVND (reference sequence). This chain's CDR3 is CASSGQGAMNTEAFF. The CDR3 DNA is TGTGCCAGTAGTGGACAGGGGGCGATGAACACTGAAGCTTTCTTT.

The V call is TRBV19, the J call TRBJ1-5; 8 bases are shared with TRBD1. The germline gives CDR1 LNHDA, CDR2 SQIVND (reference sequence). The CDR3 runs 15 residues. After removal of 0 bases from V and 4 bases from J, the junction contained 2 bases not matched to a gene. Here the CDR3 reads CASSIEQGANQPQHF. DNA of the CDR3: TGTGCCAGTAGTATAGAGCAGGGGGCGAATCAGCCCCAGCATTTT.

V is TRBV27 and J is TRBJ2-6, with D hard to call. The CDR3 consists of 15 residues. V lost 4 bases, J lost 1 base, and 8 bases lay in between. The germline CDR1 and CDR2 sequences are MNHEY and SMNVEV (reference sequence). The CDR3 sequence is CASSSLGSGANVLTF. CDR3 nucleotides: TGTGCCAGCAGTTCCCTCGGGTCTGGGGCCAACGTCCTGACTTTC. Full variable domain (outside the CDR3, taken from reference TRBV27 and TRBJ2-6): EAQVTQNPRYLITVTGKKLTVTCSQNMNHEYMSWYRQDPGLGLRQIYYSMNVEVTDKGDVPEGYKVSRKEKRNFPLILESPSPNQTSLYFCASSSLGSGANVLTFGAGSRLTVL.

The rearrangement links TRBV7-2 to TRBJ2-3; D uncertain. Germline loops: CDR1 SGHTA, CDR2 FQGNSA. The CDR3 has 14 residues. The V gene lost 2 bases and the J gene lost 3 bases, with 9 bases spanning the gap. DNA of the CDR3: TGTGCCAGCAGCTTAACGGTCGGGACAGATACGCAGTATTTT. It encodes CASSLTVGTDTQYF.

This clone was detected a few times. This rearrangement joins TRBV6-4 to TRBJ2-1, with a weak D call TRBD1 (8 bases). V lost 6 bases and J lost 4, with 16 bases in between. CDR1 is MRHNA, CDR2 SNTAGT, per germline. The CDR3 runs 15 residues. This chain's CDR3 is CASSPTGEGYNEQFF. The CDR3 DNA follows: TGTGCCAGCAGCCCGACAGGGGAGGGGTACAATGAGCAGTTCTTC.

The genes are TRBV5-6 and TRBJ1-6; D is possibly TRBD1 (5 bases). Trimming cost V 6 bases and J 7 bases, with 17 bases left between them. CDR1 SGHDT and CDR2 YYEEEE come from the germline V gene. This CDR3 is 15 amino acids long. DNA of the CDR3: TGTGCCAGCACCCTTGGGACGGCGAAGAATTCACCCCTCCACTTT. It codes for CASTLGTAKNSPLHF.